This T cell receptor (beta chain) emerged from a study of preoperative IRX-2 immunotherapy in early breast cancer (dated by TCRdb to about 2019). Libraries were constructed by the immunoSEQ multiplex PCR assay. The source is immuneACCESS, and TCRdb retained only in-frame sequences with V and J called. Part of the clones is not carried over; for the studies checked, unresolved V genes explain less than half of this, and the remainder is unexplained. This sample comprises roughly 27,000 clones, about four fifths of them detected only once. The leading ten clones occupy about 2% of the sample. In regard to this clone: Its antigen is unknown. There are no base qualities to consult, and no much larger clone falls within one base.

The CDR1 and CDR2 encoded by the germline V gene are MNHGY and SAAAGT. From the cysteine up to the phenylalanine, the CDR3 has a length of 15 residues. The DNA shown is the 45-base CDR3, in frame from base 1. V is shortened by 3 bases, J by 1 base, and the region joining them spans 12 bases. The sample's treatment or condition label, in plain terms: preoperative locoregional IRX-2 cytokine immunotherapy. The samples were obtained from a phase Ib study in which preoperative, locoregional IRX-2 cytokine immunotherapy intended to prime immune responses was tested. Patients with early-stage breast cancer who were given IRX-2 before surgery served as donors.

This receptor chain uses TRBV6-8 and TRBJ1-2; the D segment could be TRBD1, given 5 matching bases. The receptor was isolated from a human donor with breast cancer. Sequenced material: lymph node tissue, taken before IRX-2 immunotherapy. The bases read TGTGCCAGCAGTTATAACCGACAGCTTAACTATGGCTACACCTTC. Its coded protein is CASSYNRQLNYGYTF.